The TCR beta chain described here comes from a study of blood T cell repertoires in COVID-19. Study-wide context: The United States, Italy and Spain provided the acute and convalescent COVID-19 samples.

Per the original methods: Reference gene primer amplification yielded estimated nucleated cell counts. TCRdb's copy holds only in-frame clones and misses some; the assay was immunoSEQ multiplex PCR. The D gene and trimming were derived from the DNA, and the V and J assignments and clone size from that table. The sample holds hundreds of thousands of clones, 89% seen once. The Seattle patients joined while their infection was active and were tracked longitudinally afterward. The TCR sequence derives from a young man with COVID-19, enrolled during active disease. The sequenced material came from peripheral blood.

CDR3 nucleotide sequence: TGTGCCAGCAGCCCTAGGGACAGGCGACAAGCTAACTATGGCTACACCTTC. Residues: CASSPRDRRQANYGYTF. The chain uses TRBV7-9 and TRBJ1-2; the match to TRBD1 covers 8 bases. The V and J ends lost 5 bases and 0 bases, in that order; junction bases with no gene match: 11. Looked up from germline, CDR1 is SEHNR and CDR2 is FQNEAQ (reference sequence). This CDR3 has 17 residues.